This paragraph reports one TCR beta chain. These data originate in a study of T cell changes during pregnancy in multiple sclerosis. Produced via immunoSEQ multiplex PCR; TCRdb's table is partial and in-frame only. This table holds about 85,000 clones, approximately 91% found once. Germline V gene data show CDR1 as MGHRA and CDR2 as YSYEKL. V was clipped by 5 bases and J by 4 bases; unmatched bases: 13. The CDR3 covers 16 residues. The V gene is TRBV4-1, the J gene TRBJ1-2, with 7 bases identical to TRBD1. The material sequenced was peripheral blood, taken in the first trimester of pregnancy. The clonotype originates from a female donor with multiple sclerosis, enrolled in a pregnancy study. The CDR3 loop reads CASSTSTTGRTYGYTF. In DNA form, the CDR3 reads TGCGCCAGCAGCACTTCAACGACAGGGAGGACCTATGGCTACACCTTC.